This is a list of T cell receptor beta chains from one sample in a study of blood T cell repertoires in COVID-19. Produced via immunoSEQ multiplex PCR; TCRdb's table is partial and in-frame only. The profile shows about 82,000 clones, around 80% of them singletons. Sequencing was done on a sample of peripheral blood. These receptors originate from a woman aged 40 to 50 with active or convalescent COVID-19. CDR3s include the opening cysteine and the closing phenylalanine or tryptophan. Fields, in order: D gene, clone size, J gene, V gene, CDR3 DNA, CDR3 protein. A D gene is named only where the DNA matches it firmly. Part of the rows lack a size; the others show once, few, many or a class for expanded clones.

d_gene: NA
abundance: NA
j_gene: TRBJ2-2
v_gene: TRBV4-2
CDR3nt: TGTGCCAGCAGCCAAGATCCCGGGAGTACAACGAACACCGGGGAGCTGTTTTTT
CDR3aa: CASSQDPGSTTNTGELFF

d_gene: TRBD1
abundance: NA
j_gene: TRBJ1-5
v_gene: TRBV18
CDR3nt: TGTGCCAGCTCATCGACAGGGATTAGGGATCAGCCCCAGCATTTT
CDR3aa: CASSSTGIRDQPQHF

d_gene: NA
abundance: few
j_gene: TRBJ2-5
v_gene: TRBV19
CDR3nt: TGTGCCAGTAGCGGGGTAGTAGGGGAGACCCAGTACTTC
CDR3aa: CASSGVVGETQYF

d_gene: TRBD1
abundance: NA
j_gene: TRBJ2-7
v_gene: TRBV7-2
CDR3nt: TGTGCCAGCAGCGCGGACAGGGGTAGCTACGAGCAGTACTTC
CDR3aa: CASSADRGSYEQYF

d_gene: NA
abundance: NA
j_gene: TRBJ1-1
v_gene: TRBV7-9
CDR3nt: TGTGCCAGCCAGCTGGGGGACACAAACACTGAAGCTTTCTTT
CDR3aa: CASQLGDTNTEAFF

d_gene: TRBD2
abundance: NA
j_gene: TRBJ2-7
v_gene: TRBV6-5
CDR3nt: TGTGCCAGCAGTCGGGGACTAGCGTCCTACGAGCAGTACTTC
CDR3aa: CASSRGLASYEQYF

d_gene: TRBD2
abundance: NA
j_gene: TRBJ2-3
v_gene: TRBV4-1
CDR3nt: TGCGCCAGCAGCCATGGAAGACTAGCGGGGAGCACAGATACGCAGTATTTT
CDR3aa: CASSHGRLAGSTDTQYF

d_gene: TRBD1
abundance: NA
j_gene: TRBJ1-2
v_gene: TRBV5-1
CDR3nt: TGCGCCAGCAGCGAAAGGACAGGGGGCTATGGCTACACCTTC
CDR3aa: CASSERTGGYGYTF

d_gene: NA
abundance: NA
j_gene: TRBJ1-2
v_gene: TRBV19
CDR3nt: TGTGCCAGCATGACCGACTATGGTGATGGCTACACCTTC
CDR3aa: CASMTDYGDGYTF

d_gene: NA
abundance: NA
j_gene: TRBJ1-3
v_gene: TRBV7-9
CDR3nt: TGTGCCAGCAGCCACCCTGGGGCGACTGGAAACACCATATATTTT
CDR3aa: CASSHPGATGNTIYF

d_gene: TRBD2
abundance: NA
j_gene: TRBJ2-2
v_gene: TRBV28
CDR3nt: TGTGCCAGCAGTTTTATTAGCGGGGGTTCGAACACCGGGGAGCTGTTTTTT
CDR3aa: CASSFISGGSNTGELFF

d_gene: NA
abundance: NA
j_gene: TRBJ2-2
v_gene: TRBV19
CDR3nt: TGTGCCAGTAGTATTAGAGGGACCGGGGAGCTGTTTTTT
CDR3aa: CASSIRGTGELFF

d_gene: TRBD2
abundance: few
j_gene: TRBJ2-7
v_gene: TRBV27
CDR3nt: TGTGCCAGCAGTCGGGCGGGAGGGAACTACGAGCAGTACTTC
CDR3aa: CASSRAGGNYEQYF